A single sample is the source of the 25 T cell receptor beta chains below, sequenced in a study of blood T cell repertoires in COVID-19. Clones were read by immunoSEQ multiplex PCR, and TCRdb kept only the in-frame ones, dropping some. Among approximately 280,000 clones listed, 86% were seen once. Sequencing input: PBMCs or T cells enriched from blood (not recorded which). Every receptor here comes from a woman under 30 who had recovered from COVID-19.

In DNA form, the CDR3 reads TGCGCCAGCAGCTTGGGAGACAGTACCACTGAAGCTTTCTTT. Amino acid sequence: CASSLGDSTTEAFF. V gene TRBV5-1 combines with J gene TRBJ1-1, with D possibly TRBD1 on 5 matching bases. The CDR3 is made up of 14 amino acids. Germline-derived CDR1 and CDR2 are SGHRS and YFSETQ. V lost 0 bases to trimming and J lost 4 bases, with 10 bases between them.

This clone was observed once. V is TRBV5-1 and J is TRBJ1-2; D gene ambiguous. The length of the CDR3 is 13 residues. Between the trimmed V and J ends, which lost 2 bases and 0 bases, there was a span of 5 bases. Germline V lookup: CDR1 SGHRS, CDR2 YFSETQ. The CDR3 sequence: CASSLLPNYGYTF. The CDR3 DNA is TGCGCCAGCAGCTTACTTCCTAACTATGGCTACACCTTC.

This rearrangement joins TRBV30 to TRBJ1-4; TRBD1 matches at 11 bases. CDR1 is GTSNPN, CDR2 SVGIG, per germline (reference sequence). Unmatched junction bases numbered 1, after V lost 2 bases and J lost 5 bases. CDR3 length equals 14 residues. This chain's CDR3 is CAWSRDRGNEKLFF. For the CDR3, the DNA is TGTGCCTGGAGTAGGGACAGGGGGAATGAAAAACTGTTTTTT.

This sequence joins TRBV19 and TRBJ1-5, with 7 bases fitting TRBD1. The germline V gene encodes CDR1 LNHDA and CDR2 SQIVND (reference sequence). This CDR3 contains 14 residues. J lost 3 bases, V lost 6 bases, and 5 bases had no gene match. The CDR3 nucleotides are TGTGCCAGTAGGCGACAGGGTCTCAATCAGCCCCAGCATTTT. This translates into CASRRQGLNQPQHF.

The gene calls are TRBV19 and TRBJ2-7, with 9 bases fitting TRBD1. Germline V CDR1 and CDR2: LNHDA, SQIVND (reference sequence). CDR3 length: 12 residues. V shed 4 bases and J 6 bases; nucleotides not matched to a gene: 1. The CDR3 here is CASSNRGREQYF. CDR3 sequence (DNA): TGTGCCAGTAGTAACAGGGGGCGCGAGCAGTACTTC.

The chain recombines TRBV10-1 with TRBJ2-3; tentatively, D is TRBD1 (6 bases). CDR3 length: 16 residues. Germline-derived CDR1 and CDR2 are WNHNN and SYGVQD (reference sequence). Trimming took off 4 bases at V and 0 bases at J, with 14 bases between the two ends. The CDR3 loop reads CASSGGTPSSTDTQYF. CDR3 coding DNA: TGCGCCAGCAGTGGAGGGACACCAAGCAGCACAGATACGCAGTATTTT.

The gene calls are TRBV9 and TRBJ2-3, with a weak D call TRBD2 (6 bases). The CDR3 contains 15 residues. Germline values: CDR1 SGDLS, CDR2 YYNGEE. The ends were cut back, 0 bases at V and 4 bases at J, with 12 bases in the middle. CDR3 DNA: TGTGCCAGCAGCGTAGATGGAGGGAGAGCAGATACGCAGTATTTT. Residues: CASSVDGGRADTQYF.

The genes are TRBV9 and TRBJ1-6, with D tentatively TRBD1 (6 bases). The CDR3 contains 13 residues. Trimming took off 4 bases at V and 7 bases at J, with 9 bases between the two ends. Germline V CDR1 and CDR2: SGDLS, YYNGEE. CDR3 sequence: CASSPGQNSPLHF. The CDR3 DNA is TGTGCCAGCAGCCCCGGACAGAATTCACCCCTCCACTTT. The full variable domain, with the rest looked up from reference TRBV9 and TRBJ1-6, is DSGVTQTPKHLITATGQRVTLRCSPRSGDLSVYWYQQSLDQGLQFLIQYYNGEERAKGNILERFSAQQFPDLHSELNLSSLELGDSALYFCASSPGQNSPLHFGNGTRLTVT.

The genes are TRBV12-3 or TRBV12-4 and TRBJ2-7, with 10 bases fitting TRBD1. The CDR3 sequence is 13 residues long. V trimming: 7 bases; J trimming: 6 bases; junction bases outside the gene matches: 6. CDR3 residues: CASTRDRGSEQYF. In DNA, the CDR3 is TGTGCCAGCACCCGGGACAGGGGCTCCGAGCAGTACTTC.

This chain links TRBV15 with TRBJ1-2; 8 nucleotides agree with TRBD1. Germline V lookup: CDR1 LNHNV, CDR2 YYDKDF (reference sequence). CDR3 length equals 16 residues. V shed 0 bases, J shed 3 bases, and the junction held 6 bases outside the gene matches. The DNA of the CDR3 is TGTGCCACCAGCAGAGATGTCCACAGGGGGTACTATGGCTACACCTTC. This translates into CATSRDVHRGYYGYTF.

This sequence joins TRBV4-3 and TRBJ1-5; no clear D. This CDR3 has 15 residues. Germline V gene data show CDR1 as LGHNA and CDR2 as YSLEER. With 0 bases removed from V and 6 bases from J, the gap between germline ends came to 12 bases. CDR3 residues: CASSQDRYGTQPQHF. As DNA, the CDR3 is TGCGCCAGCAGCCAAGATCGTTATGGCACTCAGCCCCAGCATTTT.

The chain links TRBV6-2 or TRBV6-3 to TRBJ2-1; the match to TRBD2 covers 7 bases. In germline, CDR1 is MNHEY, CDR2 SVGEGT. This CDR3 region has 17 residues. The junction had 17 bases not matched to a gene; V was cut back by 6 bases and J by 6 bases. CDR3 in amino acids: CASSTPVAGVGGNEQFF. CDR3 DNA: TGTGCCAGCAGCACCCCTGTTGCGGGAGTGGGAGGCAATGAGCAGTTCTTC.

This clone was seen a few times. The chain recombines TRBV6-6 with TRBJ2-7; the match to TRBD2 covers 12 bases. J lost 3 bases, V lost 5 bases, and 17 bases had no gene match. The CDR3 extends over 19 amino acids. Looked up from germline, CDR1 is MNHNY and CDR2 is SVGAGI (reference sequence). CDR3 in amino acids: CASSRYFLPTSGSRYEQYF. The DNA of the CDR3 is TGTGCCAGCAGTCGCTATTTTCTCCCGACTAGCGGGAGCCGCTACGAGCAGTACTTC.

This chain uses TRBV4-3 with TRBJ2-1; possible D gene TRBD2, 7 bases. This CDR3 has 18 residues. Germline V gene lookup returns CDR1 LGHNA and CDR2 YSLEER. V lost 0 bases and J lost 6, with 21 bases in between. CDR3 in DNA: TGCGCCAGCAGCCAAGACGGCGGGGGCCACCAAGTGGGCAATGAGCAGTTCTTC. Amino acid sequence: CASSQDGGGHQVGNEQFF.

A note on this clone: Additional DNA sequences in this sample encode the identical CDR3. The V and J genes are TRBV9 and TRBJ1-1; 9 bases fit TRBD1. Germline V lookup: CDR1 SGDLS, CDR2 YYNGEE. V lost 0 bases and J lost 3; bases outside the gene matches: 0. The CDR3 is 14 residues long. The CDR3 sequence is CASSVGQGDTEAFF. The CDR3 DNA follows: TGTGCCAGCAGCGTAGGACAGGGGGACACTGAAGCTTTCTTT. Using reference TRBV9 and TRBJ1-1 for the parts outside the CDR3, the full variable domain is DSGVTQTPKHLITATGQRVTLRCSPRSGDLSVYWYQQSLDQGLQFLIQYYNGEERAKGNILERFSAQQFPDLHSELNLSSLELGDSALYFCASSVGQGDTEAFFGQGTRLTVV.

This chain links TRBV7-8 with TRBJ2-5, with 9 bases identical to TRBD2. V dropped 4 bases and J dropped 3; count of bases not matched to a gene: 9. The CDR3 runs to 16 residues. In germline, CDR1 is SGHVS, CDR2 FQNEAQ. The CDR3 is CASSSGGGGAKETQYF. CDR3 coding DNA: TGTGCCAGCAGCTCGGGTGGCGGGGGGGCCAAAGAGACCCAGTACTTC.

V usage is TRBV11-3 and J usage is TRBJ2-1, with TRBD2 matching 8 bases. The ends lost 1 base at V and 6 bases at J; junction bases unmatched: 5. This CDR3 comprises 15 residues. Germline CDR1 and CDR2: SGHNT and YENEEA. CDR3 nucleotides: TGTGCCAGCAGCTTAGGTAGCGGGACCACCAATGAGCAGTTCTTC. The encoded protein is CASSLGSGTTNEQFF.

The CDR3 loop is CASSQGEGNYGYTF. Here the CDR3 DNA reads TGTGCCAGCAGCCAAGGGGAGGGGAACTATGGCTACACCTTC. This chain links TRBV3-1 (or the pseudogene TRBV3-2) with TRBJ1-2, with D tentatively TRBD1 (5 bases). V lost 1 base to trimming and J lost 2 bases, with 8 bases between them. CDR3 length: 14 amino acids. The germline CDR1 and CDR2 sequences are LGHDT and YNNKEL (reference sequence).

The rearrangement links TRBV28 to TRBJ2-5; 8 nucleotides align to TRBD2. Germline V gene sequence: CDR1 MDHEN, CDR2 SYDVKM. The V gene end was trimmed by 6 bases and the J gene end by 2 bases; junction bases not matched to a gene: 5. CDR3 length: 14 residues. The CDR3 loop is CASRPGLVQETQYF. The CDR3, as DNA: TGTGCCAGCAGACCGGGACTAGTACAAGAGACCCAGTACTTC. Using reference TRBV28 and TRBJ2-5 for the parts outside the CDR3, the full variable domain is DVKVTQSSRYLVKRTGEKVFLECVQDMDHENMFWYRQDPGLGLRLIYFSYDVKMKEKGDIPEGYSVSREKKERFSLILESASTNQTSMYLCASRPGLVQETQYFGPGTRLLVL.

The chain uses TRBV28 and TRBJ1-2, with 8 bases lining up with TRBD1. The germline gives CDR1 MDHEN, CDR2 SYDVKM. The CDR3 covers 13 residues. After removal of 6 bases from V and 10 bases from J, the junction contained 10 bases not matched to a gene. CDR3 amino acids: CASRRQGQATYTF. CDR3 in DNA: TGTGCCAGCAGACGCCAGGGACAGGCGACCTACACCTTC.

The chain has TRBV30 and TRBJ2-7; D perhaps matches TRBD1 (5 bases). The V end lost 5 bases, the J end lost 2 bases, and 7 bases lay between the germline ends. There are 11 residues in the CDR3. In germline, CDR1 is GTSNPN, CDR2 SVGIG (reference sequence). This chain's CDR3 is CAWETAYEQYF. The CDR3, as DNA: TGTGCCTGGGAGACAGCCTACGAGCAGTACTTC.

This clone was observed a few times. The CDR3 nucleotides are TGTGCCAGCAGTTTAGTAGGGGGACTAGCGGGAACCTACGAGCAGTACTTC. Translated, it gives CASSLVGGLAGTYEQYF. The genes are TRBV28 and TRBJ2-7; 13 nucleotides align to TRBD2. The germline gives CDR1 MDHEN, CDR2 SYDVKM. The V gene end was trimmed by 2 bases and the J gene end by 2 bases; junction bases not matched to a gene: 6. The CDR3 consists of 17 residues.

The DNA for the CDR3 is TGTGCCAGTAGTATCCGGGTGGGAGAGACCCAGTACTTC. It yields the protein CASSIRVGETQYF. The chain combines TRBV19 with TRBJ2-5; D remains ambiguous. The V end lost 3 bases, the J end lost 4 bases, and 9 bases lay between the germline ends. The CDR3 covers 13 residues. Germline V CDR1 and CDR2: LNHDA, SQIVND (reference sequence).

This clone qualifies as medium-sized. V usage is TRBV19 and J usage is TRBJ2-1; TRBD2 agrees at 11 bases. The CDR3 is 15 amino acids. J gave up 9 bases and V 3 bases, and 7 bases lay outside the gene matches. The germline V gene has CDR1 LNHDA and CDR2 SQIVND (reference sequence). The CDR3 sequence: CASSIASGGSGEQFF. The CDR3 DNA sequence: TGTGCCAGTAGTATCGCTAGCGGGGGGTCGGGTGAGCAGTTCTTC.

This clone was detected a few times. The V gene is TRBV3-1 (or the pseudogene TRBV3-2), the J gene TRBJ1-2, with 7 bases fitting TRBD1. The J segment lost 8 bases and the V segment lost 1 base, leaving 4 bases of the junction unmatched. The CDR3 consists of 13 residues. Germline V gene lookup returns CDR1 LGHDT and CDR2 YNNKEL (reference sequence). This CDR3 reads CASSQGTGAGYTF. The CDR3 DNA reads TGTGCCAGCAGCCAAGGTACAGGGGCAGGCTACACCTTC.